A single sample is the source of the 24 T cell receptor beta chains below, sequenced in a study of control samples from healthy donors and cancer patients. The protocol was immunoSEQ multiplex PCR, while the TCRdb copy is restricted to in-frame clones and leaves out a portion. The table has over 100,000 clones, 90% seen once. The sample consisted of blood. The source is a human donor in good health. The donor label of this sample is uncertain.

The rearrangement links TRBV7-2 to TRBJ2-1; D remains ambiguous. The CDR3 has 14 amino acids. V was clipped by 2 bases and J by 6 bases, with 11 bases between them. Germline CDR1 SGHTA, CDR2 FQGNSA. The CDR3 DNA reads as TGTGCCAGCAGCTTAAGTGTGTTGGGCAATGAGCAGTTCTTC. It is translated as CASSLSVLGNEQFF.

This clone was observed a single time. The V gene is TRBV5-6, the J gene TRBJ2-7; D call uncertain. The CDR3 covers 16 residues. The V and J ends lost 0 bases and 2 bases respectively, with 15 bases between them. Germline V gene data show CDR1 as SGHDT and CDR2 as YYEEEE. In nucleotides, the CDR3 is TGTGCCAGCAGCTTGGGGACGACACATGGCCCCTACGAGCAGTACTTC. Encoded protein: CASSLGTTHGPYEQYF.

The chain carries TRBV19 and TRBJ2-7; possibly TRBD2 for D (5 bases). Germline V gene lookup returns CDR1 LNHDA and CDR2 SQIVND (reference sequence). The length of the CDR3 is 11 residues. V was trimmed by 3 bases and J by 5 bases, leaving 5 bases between them. DNA of the CDR3: TGTGCCAGTAGTATCGGGAACGAGCAGTACTTC. Protein: CASSIGNEQYF.

V usage is TRBV5-4 and J usage is TRBJ2-3; TRBD2 matches 8 bases. Germline V gives CDR1 SGHNT, CDR2 YYREEE (reference sequence). The CDR3 consists of 14 residues. Germline trimming cut 7 bases from V and 4 bases from J; bases unmatched to any gene: 8. The CDR3 nucleotides read TGTGCCAGCCGCAATGAGCGGGGGTCAGATACGCAGTATTTT. It is translated as CASRNERGSDTQYF.

The chain has TRBV12-2 and TRBJ1-3; the table's D call TRBD1 went unverified against the DNA. TRBV12-2 constitutes a pseudogene. The CDR3 is 14 amino acids. The chain's CDR3 is CASRPQGPGNTIYF. The CDR3 region has the DNA TGTGCAAGTCGCCCCCAGGGCCCTGGAAACACCATATATTTT.

This sequence joins TRBV7-8 and TRBJ1-4; 7 positions match TRBD1. V shed 1 base, J shed 7 bases, and the junction held 6 bases outside the gene matches. From germline, CDR1 is SGHVS and CDR2 FQNEAQ. The CDR3 spans 15 residues. The CDR3 nucleotides read TGTGCCAGCAGCTTAGAGAGGGGGCAGGTTGAAAAACTGTTTTTT. Its translation is CASSLERGQVEKLFF. The full variable domain, rest sourced from reference TRBV7-8 and TRBJ1-4, is GAGVSQSPRYKVAKRGQDVALRCDPISGHVSLFWYQQALGQGPEFLTYFQNEAQLDKSGLPSDRFFAERPEGSVSTLKIQRTQQEDSAVYLCASSLERGQVEKLFFGSGTQLSVL.

This chain joins TRBV18 and TRBJ2-5; 10 bases are shared with TRBD1. The CDR3 covers 15 residues. Per the germline V gene, CDR1 is KGHSH and CDR2 is LQKENI. J lost 2 bases, V lost 8 bases, and 8 bases had no gene match. The CDR3 spells CASRSGQGVQETQYF. CDR3 coding DNA: TGTGCCAGCAGATCCGGACAGGGGGTACAAGAGACCCAGTACTTC.

CDR3 DNA sequence: TGTGCCAGCAGACCTCAGGTTGGGCGCGGCTACACCTTC. Amino acids: CASRPQVGRGYTF. The chain combines TRBV27 with TRBJ1-2; D remains unclear. This CDR3 spans 13 amino acids. Trimming removed 6 bases from V and 8 bases from J, with 16 bases in between. Germline V gene lookup returns CDR1 MNHEY and CDR2 SMNVEV (reference sequence).

This chain links TRBV7-2 with TRBJ1-5; no clear D. Germline V CDR1 and CDR2: SGHTA, FQGNSA. This CDR3 comprises 14 residues. The V and J ends lost 0 bases and 8 bases respectively, with 11 bases between them. The CDR3 DNA sequence: TGTGCCAGCAGCTTAGCCGGCGGATTGGAGCCCCAGCATTTT. It specifies CASSLAGGLEPQHF.

The V gene is TRBV6-5, the J gene TRBJ2-7; 12 nucleotides agree with TRBD2. The germline CDR1 and CDR2 sequences are MNHEY and SVGAGI. The CDR3 totals 15 residues. V lost 5 bases, J lost 2 bases, and 4 bases stayed unmatched. CDR3: CASSILAGGPYEQYF. Here the CDR3 DNA reads TGTGCCAGCAGTATTCTAGCGGGGGGGCCCTACGAGCAGTACTTC.

V and J are TRBV10-3 and TRBJ1-3; D unresolved. Germline V gene sequence: CDR1 ENHRY, CDR2 SYGVKD. The CDR3 is made up of 15 amino acids. The V gene lost 3 bases and the J gene lost 2 bases, with 11 bases spanning the gap. The CDR3 DNA follows: TGTGCCATCAGTGAAAGCAGGTATACTGGAAACACCATATATTTT. Translation gives CAISESRYTGNTIYF.

The rearrangement uses TRBV20-1 and TRBJ1-2; TRBD1 agrees at 7 bases. This CDR3 has 11 amino acids. CDR1 is DFQATT and CDR2 is SNEGSKA in the germline V gene (reference sequence). The ends lost 6 bases at V and 5 bases at J; junction bases unmatched: 3. The CDR3 DNA sequence: TGCAGTGCCAGACAGGGTTATGGCTACACCTTC. Its translation is CSARQGYGYTF.

The genes are TRBV5-1 and TRBJ1-1; D is undetermined. This CDR3 is 14 amino acids long. CDR1 is SGHRS, CDR2 YFSETQ, per germline. With 1 base removed from V and 2 bases from J, the gap between germline ends came to 9 bases. CDR3 residues: CASSLWGPNTEAFF. Here the CDR3 DNA reads TGCGCCAGCAGCTTGTGGGGTCCCAACACTGAAGCTTTCTTT.

The chain employs TRBV7-8 and TRBJ2-6; D is perhaps TRBD2 (5 bases). CDR3 size: 15 residues. V lost 3 bases, J lost 1 base, and 7 bases lay in between. From germline, CDR1 is SGHVS and CDR2 FQNEAQ. The CDR3 DNA reads TGTGCCAGCAGCTTTCGGGGTTCTGGGGCCAACGTCCTGACTTTC. Its translation: CASSFRGSGANVLTF.

This clone was observed a single time. The V call is TRBV12-3 or TRBV12-4, the J call TRBJ2-1; TRBD1 might be the D (6 bases). Trimming took off 2 bases at V and 9 bases at J, with 11 bases between the two ends. The CDR3 is 13 residues long. CDR3: CASSLSGASEQFF. CDR3 nucleotides: TGTGCCAGCAGTTTATCAGGGGCTAGTGAGCAGTTCTTC.

The rearrangement joins TRBV28 to TRBJ1-1, with a possible D match to TRBD1 (5 bases). Trimming shortened V by 6 bases and J by 1 base, and 6 bases separated the two germline ends. Per the germline V gene, CDR1 is MDHEN and CDR2 is SYDVKM. This CDR3 spans 12 amino acids. In nucleotides, the CDR3 is TGTGCCAGCAGAGGACAGAACACTGAAGCTTTCTTT. It encodes CASRGQNTEAFF.

This clone was seen more than once but under ten times. The V gene is TRBV7-9, the J gene TRBJ2-7; 7 bases align to TRBD1. Germline CDR1 SEHNR, CDR2 FQNEAQ (reference sequence). The V gene end was trimmed by 5 bases and the J gene end by 3 bases; junction bases not matched to a gene: 4. The CDR3 consists of 13 residues. The CDR3 region is CASSDRDSYEQYF. CDR3 coding DNA: TGTGCCAGCAGCGACAGGGACAGCTACGAGCAGTACTTC.

The rearrangement uses TRBV5-1 and TRBJ2-1; D remains unclear. The CDR3 totals 15 residues. The germline V gene has CDR1 SGHRS and CDR2 YFSETQ. V was shortened by 4 bases and J by 0 bases, with 11 bases between the two germline ends. CDR3 sequence: CASSETSVSYNEQFF. CDR3 coding DNA: TGCGCCAGCAGCGAGACTTCTGTCTCCTACAATGAGCAGTTCTTC.

The CDR3 here is CASREGGSRNQPQHF. The CDR3, as DNA: TGTGCCAGCAGGGAGGGGGGTTCGAGGAATCAGCCCCAGCATTTT. The rearrangement links TRBV6-5 to TRBJ1-5; D possibly corresponds to TRBD1 (6 bases). The CDR3 sequence is 15 residues long. V dropped 6 bases and J dropped 4 bases, with 16 bases sitting between them. Germline V gene lookup returns CDR1 MNHEY and CDR2 SVGAGI.

The chain couples TRBV6-5 to TRBJ1-1; a possible D gene is TRBD1 (5 bases). Germline loops: CDR1 MNHEY, CDR2 SVGAGI. The length of the CDR3 is 14 residues. V was pared by 6 bases and J by 1 base, with 12 bases between. This chain's CDR3 is CASRTWGKNTEAFF. CDR3 DNA: TGTGCCAGCAGGACTTGGGGGAAGAACACTGAAGCTTTCTTT.

This clone was found a few times. This CDR3 is CASSFGEGNEQFF. The CDR3 DNA follows: TGTGCCAGCAGCTTCGGTGAGGGCAATGAGCAGTTCTTC. The chain has TRBV7-3 and TRBJ2-1, with TRBD2 as a possible D gene (5 bases). Germline CDR1 reads SGHTA; CDR2 reads FQGTGA. Trimming removed 3 bases from V and 6 bases from J, with 9 bases in between. This CDR3 comprises 13 residues.

J is TRBJ2-3 and V is TRBV6-4, with TRBD1 matching over 10 bases. V trimming: 4 bases; J trimming: 2 bases; junction bases outside the gene matches: 3. Germline V gives CDR1 MRHNA, CDR2 SNTAGT. The CDR3 has 15 amino acids. CDR3 nucleotides: TGTGCCAGCAGTGCCGGGACAGGGGCCACAGATACGCAGTATTTT. This encodes CASSAGTGATDTQYF.

J is TRBJ2-1 and V is TRBV6-4, with a weak D call TRBD2 (7 bases). The germline V gene encodes CDR1 MRHNA and CDR2 SNTAGT. This CDR3 contains 15 residues. Deletions cut 3 bases from V and 1 base from J, with 10 bases between. DNA of the CDR3: TGTGCCAGCAGTGAGGGAGGGGGGTCCTACAATGAGCAGTTCTTC. Its translation: CASSEGGGSYNEQFF.

This chain links TRBV5-5 with TRBJ2-7; 8 bases are shared with TRBD1. J was trimmed by 3 bases and V by 2 bases; bases with no gene match: 7. The CDR3 spans 15 residues. Germline CDR1 is SGHKS and CDR2 is YYEKEE (reference sequence). CDR3 sequence (DNA): TGTGCCAGCAGCTTCACCGGGACAGGTCACTACGAGCAGTACTTC. Translating it yields CASSFTGTGHYEQYF.